This TCR beta chain was identified during a study of beta chain features in type 1 diabetes (dated by TCRdb to 2016 to 2019). With regard to the full study: Patients and healthy donors did not differ in mean age, gender distribution, total cell number or subset yield. Across all samples, 90 million to 130 million sorted cells were examined, and cell number per subset correlated strongly with RNA yield. The study compared the TCRB repertoires of sorted circulating CD4+ T cell subsets in recently diagnosed type 1 diabetes patients with those in matched healthy donors. Whereas all 28 donors provided naive and central memory subsets, regulatory and stem cell-like memory subsets were isolated from just 8 patients and about 8 healthy donors.

All of the isolated RNA was reverse transcribed with the High Capacity cDNA Reverse Transcription Kit, so expressed TCRB transcripts were sequenced. Deep immunoSEQ sequencing was performed on naive, central memory and regulatory T cell samples, with an average of around 3.4 million total reads per sample. After sorted cells were lysed in RLT buffer, RNA was extracted with DNase-treated RNeasy Micro or Mini kits, with the choice depending on cell number. To prevent cross-contamination, each cell subset was processed individually, whereas patient and healthy donor samples were processed jointly. The immunoSEQ multiplex PCR was used to amplify TCRB sequences from cDNA, generating 87-bp fragments that spanned the CDR3 region. The amplicons were sequenced using the Illumina HiSeq platform. The paper's data handling went like this. PCR bias was computationally corrected using synthetic template baselines, reads within Hamming distance 2 were collapsed, and singletons that could not be merged were discarded. Reads were aligned to IMGT to assign V, D and J genes, CDR3 length, and insertions or deletions at six rearrangement sites. Within each subset, clonotype counts were normalized to sorted cell number, and only after that were true diversity and Gini coefficients computed with the tcR R package. The overlap coefficient, calculated on TCRB nucleotide sequences, was used to quantify repertoire sharing. As a proxy for the pre-selection repertoire, out-of-frame TCRB sequences from naive cells were analyzed. The table comes from immuneACCESS by way of TCRdb, which keeps in-frame sequences with V and J called. Part of the clones is missing from these tables; in studies checked, under half for an unresolved V gene and the rest for unknown reasons. V, J and clone size reflect that table, while D and trimming were determined from the DNA. The sample includes approximately 730,000 clones, with about an eighth observed a single time. The ten top clones hold 0.022% of the sample.

At the junction V is shortened by 2 bases and J by 6 bases, with 7 bases in between. Sequences LNHNV (CDR1) and YYDKDF (CDR2) are obtained from the germline V gene (reference sequence). Spanning cysteine to phenylalanine, the CDR3 consists of 13 amino acids. Here the CDR3 DNA is all that survives: 39 bases in frame from base 1. This clone showed up just a few times. The clone's antigen remains unknown. The input lacks base qualities; no much larger clone sits a single base away. Broader findings and caveats from the paper: Because cDNA rather than genomic DNA was sequenced, highly expressing activated cells could have been over-represented, although no difference in activation and CD3 levels was found between groups. Naive, central memory and regulatory TCRB repertoires appeared to be more similar among patients than among healthy donors. Type 1 diabetes patients showed a moderate but significant shortening of TCRB CDR3 length in all four CD4+ subsets. PCR might favor shorter templates, but patient and control samples were amplified and corrected together, so any skew would affect both groups equally. Because small numbers of individuals were included in the HLA sub-analyses, any influence of HLA type on TCRB rearrangement was left unresolved. Patients with type 1 diabetes made fewer insertions and deleted more nucleotides at VDJ recombination sites, implying thymic rearrangement abnormalities.

From each donor, a single peripheral blood sample of approximately 110 mL on average was drawn into heparinised tubes. Naive, central memory, regulatory and stem cell-like memory CD4+ T cells were sorted on a BD FACSAria II using a panel including CD45RO, CCR7, CD25, CD127, CD95 and CD27. Every sorted population had a purity above 95%. Right away, PBMCs were isolated by Lymphoprep density gradient centrifugation and were stained directly, with no culture step. Samples were stained and sorted in pairs, with one healthy donor and one patient per experiment, so that batch effects were minimized. Here the chain combines TRBV15 and TRBJ2-2; TRBD2 could be the D gene, as 5 bases match. Sequencing was performed on naive CD4+ T cells from blood. Reading the label with the study, this specimen's cell subset or site is: true naive CD4+ T cells. The clonotype originates from a young man with type 1 diabetes. The nucleotide sequence reads TGTGCCACCAGCAGATCGGAGGCCGGGGAGCTGTTTTTT. Its coded protein is CATSRSEAGELFF.